The T cell receptor (beta chain) described here comes from a study of monozygotic twins with inflammatory bowel disease. TCRdb reprocessed the 5' RACE reads, keeping one entry per CDR3 protein, no DNA. In total, the table holds 200,000 to 250,000 distinct CDR3 sequences. In germline, CDR1 is SEHNR, CDR2 FQNEAQ (reference sequence). The CDR3 sequence is 15 residues long. This receptor was taken from a human donor with ulcerative colitis or Crohn's disease, or a healthy co-twin of an affected twin (not recorded which). The chain has TRBV7-9 and TRBJ1-1. The material sequenced was blood. The CDR3 is CASSLDAVTNTEAFF.